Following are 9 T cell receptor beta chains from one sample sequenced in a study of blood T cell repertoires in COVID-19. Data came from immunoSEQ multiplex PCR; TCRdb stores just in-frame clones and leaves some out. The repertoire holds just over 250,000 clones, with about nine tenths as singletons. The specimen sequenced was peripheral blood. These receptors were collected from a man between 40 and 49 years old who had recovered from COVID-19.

The CDR3 is CASSYSVVSGEQYF. As DNA, the CDR3 is TGTGCCAGCAGTTACTCGGTAGTGTCCGGGGAGCAGTACTTC. The genes are TRBV6-2 or TRBV6-3 and TRBJ2-7; D gene unclear. V shed 0 bases and J shed 7 bases, with 13 bases lying between them. This CDR3 region has 14 residues. Germline V gene data show CDR1 as MNHEY and CDR2 as SVGEGT.

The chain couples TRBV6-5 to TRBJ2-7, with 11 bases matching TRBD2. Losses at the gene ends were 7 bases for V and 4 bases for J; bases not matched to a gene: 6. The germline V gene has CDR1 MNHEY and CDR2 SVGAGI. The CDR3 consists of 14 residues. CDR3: CASISRTSGYEQYF. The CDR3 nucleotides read TGTGCCAGCATCTCCAGGACTAGCGGGTACGAGCAGTACTTC.

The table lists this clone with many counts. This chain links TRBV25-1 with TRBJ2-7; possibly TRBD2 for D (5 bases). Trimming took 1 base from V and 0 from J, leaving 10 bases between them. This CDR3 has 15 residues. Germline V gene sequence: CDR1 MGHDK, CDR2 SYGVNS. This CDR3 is CASSEWRGSSYEQYF. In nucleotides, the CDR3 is TGTGCCAGCAGTGAATGGAGAGGGAGCTCCTACGAGCAGTACTTC.

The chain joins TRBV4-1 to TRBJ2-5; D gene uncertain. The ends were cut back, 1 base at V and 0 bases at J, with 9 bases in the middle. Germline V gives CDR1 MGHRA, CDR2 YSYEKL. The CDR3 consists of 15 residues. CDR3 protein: CASSQGRLDQETQYF. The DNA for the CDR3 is TGCGCCAGCAGCCAAGGTCGGCTAGACCAAGAGACCCAGTACTTC.

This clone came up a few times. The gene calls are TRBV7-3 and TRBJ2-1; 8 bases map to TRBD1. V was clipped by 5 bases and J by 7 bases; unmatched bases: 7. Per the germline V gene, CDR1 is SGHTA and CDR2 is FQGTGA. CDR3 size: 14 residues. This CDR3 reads CASSPRQGRNEQFF. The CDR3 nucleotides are TGTGCCAGCAGCCCGCGACAGGGGAGAAATGAGCAGTTCTTC.

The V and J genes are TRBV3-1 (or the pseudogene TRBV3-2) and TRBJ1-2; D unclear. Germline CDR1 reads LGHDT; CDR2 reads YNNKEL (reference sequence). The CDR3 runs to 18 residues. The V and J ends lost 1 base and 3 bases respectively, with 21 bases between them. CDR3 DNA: TGTGCCAGCAGCCAAGGAATACAGATATTTCCCGACGACTATGGCTACACCTTC. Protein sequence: CASSQGIQIFPDDYGYTF.

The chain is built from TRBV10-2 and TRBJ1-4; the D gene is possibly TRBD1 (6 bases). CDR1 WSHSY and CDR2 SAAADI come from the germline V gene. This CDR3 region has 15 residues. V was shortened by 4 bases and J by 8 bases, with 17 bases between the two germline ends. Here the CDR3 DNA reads TGCGCCAGCAGTGGAATGGGCAGGGGAGTAGAAAAACTGTTTTTT. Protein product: CASSGMGRGVEKLFF.

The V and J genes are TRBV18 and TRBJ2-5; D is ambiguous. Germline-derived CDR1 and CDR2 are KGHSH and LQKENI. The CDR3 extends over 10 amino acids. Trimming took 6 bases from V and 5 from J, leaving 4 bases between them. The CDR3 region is CASSGETQYF. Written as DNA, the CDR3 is TGTGCCAGCTCCGGGGAGACCCAGTACTTC.

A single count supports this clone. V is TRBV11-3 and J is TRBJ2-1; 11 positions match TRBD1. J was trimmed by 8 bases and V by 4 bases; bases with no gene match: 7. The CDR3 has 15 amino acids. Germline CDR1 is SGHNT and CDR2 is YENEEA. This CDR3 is CASSSSRTGGDEQFF. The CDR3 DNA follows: TGTGCCAGCAGCTCCTCCCGGACAGGGGGCGATGAGCAGTTCTTC. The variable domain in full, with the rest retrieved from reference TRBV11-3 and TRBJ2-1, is EAGVVQSPRYKIIEKKQPVAFWCNPISGHNTLYWYLQNLGQGPELLIRYENEEAVDDSQLPKDRFSAERLKGVDSTLKIQPAELGDSAVYLCASSSSRTGGDEQFFGPGTRLTVL.